This is a list of T cell receptor beta chains from one sample in a study of blood T cell repertoires in COVID-19. The assay was immunoSEQ multiplex PCR, and TCRdb's table has in-frame clones only and misses some. The sample has some 150,000 clones; approximately 90% are singletons. The sample comprised peripheral blood. These receptors originate from a woman aged 65 to 85 with acute or convalescent COVID-19. Each CDR3 is given with its conserved first and last residue. A D gene is named only where the DNA matches it firmly. Clone sizes are given selectively: once, few, many, or a class where the clone is expanded.

size: -; D: TRBD1; J: TRBJ2-7; V: TRBV6-5; CDR3: CASSSAGTGGGEQYF; DNA: TGTGCCAGCAGTTCCGCCGGGACAGGGGGCGGCGAGCAGTACTTC
size: -; D: -; J: TRBJ1-1; V: TRBV7-9; CDR3: CASSPEGTASEAFF; DNA: TGTGCCAGCAGCCCGGAGGGAACGGCCTCTGAAGCTTTCTTT
size: -; D: TRBD1; J: TRBJ1-5; V: TRBV30; CDR3: CAWTGGYNQPQHF; DNA: TGTGCCTGGACAGGGGGCTATAATCAGCCCCAGCATTTT
size: few; D: -; J: TRBJ1-3; V: TRBV7-2; CDR3: CASSLGGGLWNTIYF; DNA: TGTGCCAGCAGCTTAGGCGGGGGGCTTTGGAACACCATATATTTT
size: -; D: TRBD1; J: TRBJ1-6; V: TRBV29-1; CDR3: CSKTLSGQYNSPLHF; DNA: TGCAGCAAAACCTTGTCGGGACAGTATAATTCACCCCTCCACTTT
size: -; D: TRBD1; J: TRBJ1-1; V: TRBV27; CDR3: CASSRGPNMNTEAFF; DNA: TGTGCCAGCAGTAGGGGGCCGAACATGAACACTGAAGCTTTCTTT
size: -; D: TRBD1; J: TRBJ2-1; V: TRBV5-1; CDR3: CASSLQGQVYNEQFF; DNA: TGCGCCAGCAGCTTGCAGGGACAGGTATACAATGAGCAGTTCTTC
size: -; D: TRBD1; J: TRBJ1-2; V: TRBV3-1/TRBV3-2; CDR3: CASSQGKRTGLGSTF; DNA: TGTGCCAGCAGCCAAGGAAAGAGGACAGGCCTGGGGAGCACCTTC
size: -; D: -; J: TRBJ2-5; V: TRBV25-1; CDR3: CASSVPSSPTQYF; DNA: TGTGCCAGCAGTGTTCCGTCGAGTCCGACCCAGTACTTC
size: -; D: TRBD2; J: TRBJ2-1; V: TRBV9; CDR3: CASSTPTSGRIGNEQFF; DNA: TGTGCCAGCAGCACCCCCACTAGCGGGAGGATTGGCAATGAGCAGTTCTTC
size: -; D: -; J: TRBJ2-3; V: TRBV7-9; CDR3: CASSSRMRTETDTQYF; DNA: TGTGCCAGCAGCTCGAGGATGAGGACAGAAACAGATACGCAGTATTTT
size: -; D: TRBD1; J: TRBJ2-5; V: TRBV5-1; CDR3: CASSWIPGQGPSTQYF; DNA: TGCGCCAGCAGCTGGATCCCGGGACAGGGACCTTCGACCCAGTACTTC
size: -; D: -; J: TRBJ1-4; V: TRBV28; CDR3: CASSKGGIPEKLFF; DNA: TGTGCCAGCAGTAAGGGGGGGATTCCTGAAAAACTGTTTTTT
size: -; D: TRBD1; J: TRBJ1-4; V: TRBV5-8; CDR3: CASRRTGAGEKLFF; DNA: TGTGCCAGCAGGAGGACAGGGGCCGGTGAAAAACTGTTTTTT
size: -; D: -; J: TRBJ1-3; V: TRBV5-1; CDR3: CASSPGGFSGNTIYF; DNA: TGCGCCAGCAGCCCCGGGGGGTTCTCTGGAAACACCATATATTTT
size: -; D: -; J: TRBJ1-5; V: TRBV2; CDR3: CASSGGWSNQPQHF; DNA: TGTGCCAGCAGTGGAGGGTGGAGCAATCAGCCCCAGCATTTT
size: -; D: TRBD2; J: TRBJ2-2; V: TRBV28; CDR3: CASSLLSGGGTGELFF; DNA: TGTGCCAGCAGTTTACTGAGCGGGGGGGGCACCGGGGAGCTGTTTTTT
size: -; D: TRBD1; J: TRBJ1-1; V: TRBV6-6; CDR3: CASSRDRNTEAFF; DNA: TGTGCCAGCAGCCGGGACAGGAACACTGAAGCTTTCTTT
size: -; D: -; J: TRBJ1-4; V: TRBV7-9; CDR3: CASSPGDRRMEKLFF; DNA: TGTGCCAGCTCCCCCGGTGACAGGAGAATGGAAAAACTGTTTTTT
size: -; D: TRBD1; J: TRBJ1-6; V: TRBV5-1; CDR3: CASSLSGTGNSPLHF; DNA: TGCGCCAGCAGCCTATCCGGGACAGGGAATTCACCCCTCCACTTT
size: -; D: TRBD1; J: TRBJ2-2; V: TRBV7-9; CDR3: CASSQSDRGLTGELFF; DNA: TGTGCCAGCAGCCAATCTGACAGGGGATTGACCGGGGAGCTGTTTTTT
size: -; D: TRBD1; J: TRBJ1-5; V: TRBV7-2; CDR3: CASSLKGGGQPQHF; DNA: TGTGCCAGCAGCCTGAAAGGGGGCGGTCAGCCCCAGCATTTT
size: once; D: TRBD1; J: TRBJ2-3; V: TRBV7-9; CDR3: CASTSRVGTGQGSTDTQYF; DNA: TGTGCCAGCACCAGTCGGGTTGGGACCGGACAGGGAAGCACAGATACGCAGTATTTT
size: -; D: -; J: TRBJ1-4; V: TRBV15; CDR3: CATSRDRSTAATNEKLFF; DNA: TGTGCCACCAGCAGAGATCGTAGTACAGCCGCAACTAATGAAAAACTGTTTTTT
size: -; D: -; J: TRBJ1-5; V: TRBV7-9; CDR3: CASSLGGPQPQHF; DNA: TGTGCCAGCAGCTTAGGGGGGCCTCAGCCCCAGCATTTT
size: -; D: -; J: TRBJ2-2; V: TRBV11-3; CDR3: CASSNGLVRGELFF; DNA: TGTGCCAGCAGTAACGGACTTGTCCGGGGGGAGCTGTTTTTT
size: -; D: TRBD2; J: TRBJ2-3; V: TRBV19; CDR3: CASSFLAGGSTDTQYF; DNA: TGTGCCAGTAGTTTCCTAGCGGGGGGTAGCACAGATACGCAGTATTTT
size: -; D: -; J: TRBJ1-1; V: TRBV6-5; CDR3: CASSRLKGGTEAFF; DNA: TGTGCCAGCAGCCGCTTAAAAGGGGGCACTGAAGCTTTCTTT
size: -; D: TRBD1; J: TRBJ1-4; V: TRBV15; CDR3: CATSRGGGTANEKLFF; DNA: TGTGCCACCAGCAGAGGCGGGGGGACAGCTAATGAAAAACTGTTTTTT